Detailed here is one T cell receptor (beta chain). No antigen is known for it. The sample is drawn from a study of shared clonotypes between healthy human individuals. Overall study results and limits: Clonotypes not shared had lower generation probabilities than those common to all four donors. Only a few donors were included, so the genetic and exposure-history diversity represented was limited.

Donors were healthy HIV-negative adults without recently reported acute infections or vaccinations. The table came from immunoSEQ multiplex PCR; TCRdb's copy has only in-frame clones and leaves some out. The sample shows some 1.1 million clones, approximately 80% of them seen only once. CDR1 and CDR2 (germline): KGHSH, LQKENI. The ends were cut back, 5 bases at V and 1 base at J, with 8 bases in the middle. The CDR3 is 13 amino acids. The chain is built from TRBV18 and TRBJ1-1; the D is unclear. The TCR originated in a young man in good health. Some clones in this sample may be carry-over from other donors' samples. Input material: memory CD4+ T cells from PBMCs. Subset noted: CD45RA-negative fraction. The CDR3 sequence: CASSSRANTEAFF. The CDR3 DNA reads TGTGCCAGCTCATCACGGGCGAACACTGAAGCTTTCTTT. The whole variable domain, remainder taken from reference TRBV18 and TRBJ1-1, is NAGVMQNPRHLVRRRGQEARLRCSPMKGHSHVYWYRQLPEEGLKFMVYLQKENIIDESGMPKERFSAEFPKEGPSILRIQQVVRGDSAAYFCASSSRANTEAFFGQGTRLTVV.